This T cell receptor beta chain was observed in a study of T cell repertoires in cytomegalovirus infection. Study-level information: Newly reported HLA-C-restricted and thoroughly characterized HLA-B-restricted CMV epitopes were employed. Matching HLA type and CMV infection were both indicated by public TCR beta signatures. General study findings and limits: There were carriers of CMV plus the relevant HLA, and cumulative public TCR beta family frequency identified them. Clonotypes of TCR beta that were HLA-C-restricted and CMV-specific dominated the ex vivo response.

This clonotype has just a few counts. What it binds is unknown. TCRdb itself ran the reads through MiXCR, one entry per CDR3 protein. The table has 700,000 to 850,000 distinct CDR3 sequences, 30% to 35% seen once. The CDR3 covers 16 residues. V was shortened by 0 bases and J by 3 bases, with 14 bases between the two germline ends. Germline V lookup: CDR1 LNHDA, CDR2 SQIVND (reference sequence). The chain is built from TRBV19 and TRBJ2-5; D might be TRBD1 (6 bases). This specimen consisted of cultured CD8+ T cells from PBMCs, obtained from culture after CMV antigen stimulation. The sequence was obtained from a human donor in good health (CMV status not recorded). Some clones in this sample may be carry-over from other donors' samples. Written as DNA, the CDR3 is TGTGCCAGTAGTATAGAGCCAGGGGCGGCCAAAGAGACCCAGTACTTC. This encodes CASSIEPGAAKETQYF.